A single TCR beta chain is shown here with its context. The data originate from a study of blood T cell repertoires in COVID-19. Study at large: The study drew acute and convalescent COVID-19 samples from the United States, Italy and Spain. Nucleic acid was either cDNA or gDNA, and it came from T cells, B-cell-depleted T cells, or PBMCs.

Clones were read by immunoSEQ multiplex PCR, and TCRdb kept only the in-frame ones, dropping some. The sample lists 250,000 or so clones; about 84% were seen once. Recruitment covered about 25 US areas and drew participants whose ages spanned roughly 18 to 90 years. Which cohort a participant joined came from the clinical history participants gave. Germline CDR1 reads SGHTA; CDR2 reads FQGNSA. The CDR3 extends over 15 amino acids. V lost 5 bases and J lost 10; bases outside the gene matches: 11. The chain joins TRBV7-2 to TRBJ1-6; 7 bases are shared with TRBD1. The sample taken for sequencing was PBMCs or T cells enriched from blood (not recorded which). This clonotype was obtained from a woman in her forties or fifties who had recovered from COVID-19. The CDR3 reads CASSRRDRGDSPLHF. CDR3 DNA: TGTGCCAGCAGCCGCCGGGACAGAGGGGACTCACCCCTCCACTTT.